This T cell receptor beta chain was recorded in a study of cytomegalovirus exposure and HLA in healthy donors. As for the study in general: There were just under 400 genotyped donors. Of these, about 80% fell in the genetic ancestry cluster associated with self-reported Caucasian donors.

On this clone: An end of the junction differs from the germline gene, which may be a read error.

The V gene's germline CDR1 is SEHNR and CDR2 FQNEAQ (reference sequence). There are 17 residues in the CDR3. The PCR was carried out with 60 Vbeta primers and 13 Jbeta primers. Here immunoSEQ multiplex PCR was the method, and the copy in TCRdb shows in-frame clones only, minus some. This sample carries about 97,000 clones, around 82% of them seen once, and the ten largest clones take under 5.5%. The chain joins TRBV7-9 to TRBJ2-1, with TRBD2 identical over 14 bases. The receptor's source is a middle-aged man in good health and CMV-seropositive. The sequenced material came from PBMCs. The CDR3 coding sequence is TGTTCCAGCAGCTCTCCGGGACTAGCGGGAGTCCGGGATGAGCAGTTCTTC. Its translation is CSSSSPGLAGVRDEQFF.